This TCR beta chain originates from a study of CXCR3 chemokines and chemotherapy response in bladder cancer. Germline loops: CDR1 DFQATT, CDR2 SNEGSKA (reference sequence). The CDR3 is made up of 13 amino acids. TCRdb re-called the PCR reads with MiXCR, one entry per CDR3 protein. In the table there are over 10,000 distinct CDR3 sequences, roughly 12% of which are singletons. Regarding this clonotype: A read error may produce the germline difference seen at one junction end.

J is TRBJ2-7 and V is TRBV20-1; 7 bases fit TRBD1. This material was acquired from a patient whose treatment included neoadjuvant chemotherapy. This clonotype was sampled from a human donor with bladder cancer that did not respond to neoadjuvant chemotherapy. The CDR3 coding sequence is TGCAGTGCTAAGGGTACCACAAGACAGGGCCGCCTCTTC. The encoded protein is CSAKGTTRQGRLF.